These 15 T cell receptor beta chains came from one sample sequenced in a study of vaccination and CD4 T cells after COVID-19. The study sequenced cultured CD4+ T cell DNA using the Oncomine TCR Beta short-read assay. From cultured CD4+ T cells, genomic DNA was extracted. MiXCR, applied by TCRdb to the PCR reads, yields one record per CDR3 protein. The sample includes some 10,000 distinct CDR3 sequences, 34% of them seen just once. Treatment reported: approximately nine-day PBMC culture with coronavirus spike peptide pools or control peptides (ViraFEST assay). CD4+ T-cell collection from the unexposed donor predated the COVID-19 pandemic (2011-2018). Antigen specificity for these receptors is unknown. The specimen sequenced was CD4+ T cells from blood, cultured in vitro. These receptors all come from a human donor in good health.

The genes are TRBV27 and TRBJ2-5, with D possibly matching TRBD2 (6 bases). This CDR3 region has 14 residues. CDR1 and CDR2 from the germline V gene are MNHEY and SMNVEV (reference sequence). Trimming removed 6 bases at V and 5 bases at J, with 16 bases between. The CDR3 coding sequence is TGTGCCAGCAGCCCCCGGGGGTGGGCTGAGACCCAGTACTTC. Protein product: CASSPRGWAETQYF.

V gene TRBV6-1 combines with J gene TRBJ2-3; no definite D call. V was clipped by 7 bases and J by 2 bases, with 10 bases between them. This CDR3 region has 13 residues. Germline V lookup: CDR1 MNHNS, CDR2 SASEGT. Written as DNA, the CDR3 is TGTGCCAGCACCGGGCAGACCACAGATACGCAGTATTTT. Encoded protein: CASTGQTTDTQYF.

This clonotype showed up just a few times. The chain combines TRBV20-1 with TRBJ2-2, with 7 bases matching TRBD2. Germline V gene lookup returns CDR1 DFQATT and CDR2 SNEGSKA (reference sequence). This CDR3 is 12 amino acids long. The ends lost 2 bases at V and 8 bases at J; junction bases unmatched: 2. The CDR3: CSARPGRGELFF. The CDR3 nucleotides are TGCAGTGCTAGACCCGGGAGGGGGGAGCTGTTTTTT.

The CDR3 nucleotides are TGTGCCAGCAGCTTAGCCGGGGGATTAGCTTACCCCTACGAGCAGTACTTC. It encodes CASSLAGGLAYPYEQYF. The J gene is TRBJ2-7, the V gene TRBV7-2; TRBD2 might be the D (6 bases). The CDR3 consists of 17 residues. Germline CDR1 is SGHTA and CDR2 is FQGNSA. The V gene lost 0 bases and the J gene lost 2 bases, with 17 bases spanning the gap.

The genes are TRBV20-1 and TRBJ1-5; D is perhaps TRBD1 (5 bases). Germline V gene lookup returns CDR1 DFQATT and CDR2 SNEGSKA (reference sequence). V was pared by 6 bases and J by 1 base, with 10 bases between. CDR3 length equals 13 residues. CDR3 loop: CSARGVSNQPQHF. The CDR3 coding sequence is TGCAGTGCACGAGGGGTCAGCAATCAGCCCCAGCATTTT.

The chain has TRBV9 and TRBJ2-7; D ambiguous. The CDR3 extends over 14 amino acids. Germline loops: CDR1 SGDLS, CDR2 YYNGEE. V was pared by 2 bases and J by 0 bases, with 9 bases between. CDR3 DNA sequence: TGTGCCAGCAGCGTTGGCGAACCCTCCTACGAGCAGTACTTC. As protein: CASSVGEPSYEQYF.

On this clonotype: This likely comes from a read error, as the CDR3 has no conserved phenylalanine or tryptophan at its end. V is TRBV6-2 or TRBV6-3 and J is TRBJ2-7, with D maybe TRBD1 (5 bases). CDR3 size: 13 residues. Germline loops: CDR1 MNHEY, CDR2 SVGEGT. V lost 7 bases and J lost 3, with 13 bases in between. The CDR3 nucleotides read TGTGCCAGCATGGGCAGGGTACACTACGAGCAGTACTAC. It encodes CASMGRVHYEQYY.

This clonotype came up a few times. The chain carries TRBV7-2 and TRBJ2-1, with a tentative D call TRBD2 (5 bases). Trimming took off 5 bases at V and 7 bases at J, with 21 bases between the two ends. Germline V gene data show CDR1 as SGHTA and CDR2 as FQGNSA. The CDR3 loop spans 16 amino acids. DNA for the CDR3: TGTGCCAGCAGCCCGGGCCAGGAGGCAGGCGGAAATGAGCAGTTCTTC. It translates to CASSPGQEAGGNEQFF.

By sample fraction, this clonotype is medium-sized. This chain uses TRBV5-1 with TRBJ2-5; D gene ambiguous. Germline V gene data show CDR1 as SGHRS and CDR2 as YFSETQ. This CDR3 has 15 amino acids. V was shortened by 4 bases and J by 0 bases, with 13 bases between the two germline ends. This chain's CDR3 is CASSITGRNQETQYF. The CDR3 nucleotides read TGCGCCAGCAGCATCACTGGACGGAACCAAGAGACCCAGTACTTC.

This clonotype is categorized as medium-sized. The CDR3 DNA is TGTGCCAGCAGCTGGACCCAGGGGGCCGCTGAAGCTTTCTTT. It yields the protein CASSWTQGAAEAFF. The chain employs TRBV7-9 and TRBJ1-1, with 8 nucleotides matching TRBD1. V shed 4 bases and J 6 bases; nucleotides not matched to a gene: 7. From germline, CDR1 is SEHNR and CDR2 FQNEAQ (reference sequence). The CDR3 is made up of 14 amino acids.

This chain's CDR3 is CASSLPTDTQYF. The CDR3 DNA follows: TGTGCCAGCAGTTTACCCACAGATACGCAGTATTTT. This sequence joins TRBV28 and TRBJ2-3; D is unresolved. The ends were cut back, 2 bases at V and 2 bases at J, with 2 bases in the middle. The V gene's germline CDR1 is MDHEN and CDR2 SYDVKM. This CDR3 is 12 amino acids long.

This clonotype is a singleton in its sample. This chain links TRBV5-4 with TRBJ2-1, with 11 bases lining up with TRBD2. Germline-derived CDR1 and CDR2 are SGHNT and YYREEE (reference sequence). V lost 4 bases, J lost 2 bases, and 5 bases stayed unmatched. The CDR3 totals 16 residues. CDR3 amino acids: CASSPGLADTYNEQFF. The CDR3 coding sequence is TGTGCCAGCAGCCCGGGACTAGCGGATACCTACAATGAGCAGTTCTTC.

This clonotype was picked up a small number of times. This chain joins TRBV15 and TRBJ2-5; D is perhaps TRBD1 (6 bases). CDR1 and CDR2 (germline): LNHNV, YYDKDF (reference sequence). Trimming cost V 5 bases and J 9 bases, with 19 bases left between them. CDR3 length: 14 residues. In nucleotides, the CDR3 is TGTGCCACCAGCCTTGGCAGGGGCCAGGAGGCCCAGTACTTC. This codes for CATSLGRGQEAQYF.

This chain joins TRBV20-1 and TRBJ1-3; D possibly corresponds to TRBD1 (5 bases). The CDR3 runs to 13 residues. CDR1 is DFQATT and CDR2 is SNEGSKA in the germline V gene (reference sequence). V was cut by 7 bases and J by 5 bases, with 15 bases left in between. The CDR3: CSDPRDGRNTIYF. The CDR3 DNA is TGCAGTGATCCCCGGGACGGACGAAACACCATATATTTT.

A few counts support this clonotype. V is TRBV6-1 and J is TRBJ2-7; D unresolved. The CDR3 sequence is 13 residues long. From germline, CDR1 is MNHNS and CDR2 SASEGT. Trimming took 5 bases from V and 4 from J, leaving 12 bases between them. CDR3 nucleotide sequence: TGTGCCAGCAGTAAGGCCGCCGGTTACGAGCAGTACTTC. Protein sequence: CASSKAAGYEQYF.